A selection of T cell receptor beta chains follows, all from one sample in a study of breast tumors, draining lymph nodes, adjacent tissues. Each CDR3 protein gets one entry after TCRdb re-called the multiplex PCR reads with MiXCR. The sample lists approximately 280,000 distinct CDR3 sequences; roughly 31% were seen once. The sequencing input was axillary lymph node tissue. The receptors were gathered from a female donor with breast cancer. Some clones in this sample may be carry-over from other donors' samples. Both conserved end residues are trimmed from each CDR3. The order of the fields is D gene, J gene, V gene, CDR3 length, CDR3 protein. A D gene is named only where the DNA matches it firmly.

>TRBD1|TRBJ1-2|TRBV20-1|12
SAGGTAPNYGYT
>-|TRBJ1-2|TRBV11-2|11
ASSLGGSDGYT
>-|TRBJ1-2|TRBV29-1|9
SLTGRYGYT
>-|TRBJ2-7|TRBV30|12
AWSAGGSGYEQY
>-|TRBJ1-2|TRBV20-1|11
SAIYSANYGYT
>TRBD2|TRBJ2-5|TRBV4-3|13
ASSQLAGAQETQY
>TRBD2|TRBJ2-1|TRBV12-3/TRBV12-4|15
ASSLTAGTSGLNEQF
>TRBD1|TRBJ2-5|TRBV12-5|15
ASGFLAGQGVGETQY
>-|TRBJ2-5|TRBV12-3/TRBV12-4|11
ASSSGHGETQY
>-|TRBJ2-2|TRBV9|13
ASSVAPGTTGELF
>-|TRBJ2-7|TRBV6-1|11
ASIWDRAYEQY
>TRBD1|TRBJ1-4|TRBV5-1|12
ASSTTGGNEKLF
>-|TRBJ2-7|TRBV5-5|10
ASSIPDTEQY
>-|TRBJ1-2|TRBV20-1|9
SPEPPYGYT
>TRBD1|TRBJ1-2|TRBV5-1|11
ASSEQGARGYT
>TRBD1|TRBJ1-2|TRBV28|13
ASSFGTGGFCGYT
>TRBD2|TRBJ2-3|TRBV27|14
ASKAPGLEITDTQY
>-|TRBJ2-7|TRBV7-2|12
AGSLREPAYEQY
>TRBD2|TRBJ2-2|TRBV6-5|16
ASSYGSLAGEGTGELF
>TRBD2|TRBJ2-7|TRBV6-5|12
ASRWTSGSYEQY
>TRBD2|TRBJ2-3|TRBV20-1|11
NARDSGRATQY
>TRBD2|TRBJ2-7|TRBV7-8|18
ASSLERGLAGGPGSYEQY
>-|TRBJ2-6|TRBV5-1|16
ASRRRGGLSSGANVLT
>-|TRBJ2-2|TRBV5-6|12
ASSLAIRTGELF
>-|TRBJ2-7|TRBV12-5|13
ASGSSRGPTYEQY
>TRBD2|TRBJ2-7|TRBV7-2|14
ASSFEGSSGSYEQY
>-|TRBJ1-3|TRBV20-1|14
SARDLGGISGNTIY
>TRBD2|TRBJ2-7|TRBV6-2/TRBV6-3|15
ASSFPSGSPRFYEQY
>-|TRBJ2-3|TRBV24-1|12
ATSDLGGTDTQY
>TRBD2|TRBJ2-2|TRBV5-6|13
ASSLPGGPAGELF
>-|TRBJ1-2|TRBV24-1|12
ATSDPGTNYGYT
>-|TRBJ2-5|TRBV5-6|10
ASRRQKETQY
>TRBD2|TRBJ2-5|TRBV19|13
ASSITVREWETQY
>TRBD1|TRBJ1-2|TRBV7-2|12
ASSLDRGPYGYT
>TRBD1|TRBJ1-2|TRBV7-8|14
ASSYAPGQVNDGYT
>-|TRBJ1-2|TRBV6-1|13
ASTRLGNRGHGYT
>TRBD1|TRBJ2-7|TRBV10-1|13
ASSEGTGVSYEQY
>TRBD2|TRBJ2-1|TRBV19|17
ASSTTARGSSGAYNEQF
>-|TRBJ1-2|TRBV20-1|9
SAGPAYGYT
>TRBD2|TRBJ2-1|TRBV9|16
ASSVAGTSSYNENEQF
>TRBD2|TRBJ2-7|TRBV7-9|17
ASSLRSGWREGLFYEQY
>-|TRBJ1-2|TRBV5-1|12
ASSLGRLNYGYT
>-|TRBJ2-1|TRBV5-6|17
ASSLEGGGSTSSYNEQF
>-|TRBJ2-2|TRBV2|12
ASRTGGGAGELF
>-|TRBJ2-7|TRBV11-3|13
ASSLVTGMENEQY
>-|TRBJ1-4|TRBV2|13
ASSARQLRNKRLF
>-|TRBJ2-2|TRBV9|13
ASSTSGVYPGELF
>-|TRBJ2-1|TRBV3-1|10
ASSQVANEQF
>TRBD2|TRBJ2-3|TRBV15|15
ATSRVRGGSPPDTQY
>-|TRBJ1-4|TRBV7-2|13
AWSPPGGGREKLF
>-|TRBJ1-3|TRBV6-5|13
ASSGQTASGNTIY
>-|TRBJ2-2|TRBV3-1|14
ASSQEAGLSTGELF
>-|TRBJ2-1|TRBV25-1|10
ARQSVYNEQF